These 19 T cell receptor beta chains were sequenced from one sample in a study of human T cells and chemical hapten exposure. TCRdb reprocessed the RACE reads with MiXCR, giving one entry per CDR3 protein. Found here are 350,000 or so distinct CDR3 sequences, under 9% of them singletons; the top ten hold approximately 8%. Time point denoted: patch test 1, 2 weeks after DPC sensitization. Treatment: therapeutic diphenylcyclopropenone sensitization with weekly scalp DPC. This sample comprised whole blood, obtained in connection with sensitization to the hapten diphenylcyclopropenone (DPC). The receptors derive from a young woman with alopecia areata. Some clones in this sample may be carry-over from other donors' samples.

The J gene is TRBJ1-1, the V gene TRBV4-3; 8 bases are a match to TRBD1. V was clipped by 4 bases and J by 2 bases; unmatched bases: 6. This CDR3 is built from 15 residues. Germline CDR1 and CDR2: LGHNA and YSLEER. The CDR3 reads CASSRDGQGNTEAFF. CDR3 DNA: TGCGCCAGCAGCCGAGACGGACAGGGCAACACTGAAGCTTTCTTT.

This clonotype was seen more than once but under ten times. Here the CDR3 DNA reads TGTGCCAGCAGCTTGGCTGGAAGGGTTGAAGCTTTCTTT. This translates into CASSLAGRVEAFF. The chain couples TRBV5-4 to TRBJ1-1, with D hard to call. Trimming removed 0 bases at V and 7 bases at J, with 10 bases between. Germline V gives CDR1 SGHNT, CDR2 YYREEE (reference sequence). The CDR3 is 13 residues long.

This clonotype was detected a few times. The chain is built from TRBV6-2 or TRBV6-3 and TRBJ2-1, with TRBD2 as a possible D gene (5 bases). The CDR3 totals 12 residues. CDR1 is MNHEY, CDR2 SVGEGT, per germline. V lost 2 bases to trimming and J lost 15 bases, with 14 bases between them. The CDR3 DNA follows: TGTGCCAGCAGTTACAGACCCGAGGGCAGGTTCTTC. Amino acids: CASSYRPEGRFF.

This clonotype came up a few times. V is TRBV6-6 and J is TRBJ2-3; D not resolved. This CDR3 has 13 amino acids. Looked up from germline, CDR1 is MNHNY and CDR2 is SVGAGI (reference sequence). Trimming cost V 8 bases and J 0 bases, with 9 bases left between them. Here the CDR3 reads CASSGPSTDTQYF. In nucleotides, the CDR3 is TGTGCCAGCTCTGGGCCTAGCACAGATACGCAGTATTTT.

This clonotype was seen only a few times. The chain uses TRBV7-2 and TRBJ2-5, with 7 nucleotides matching TRBD2. After removal of 5 bases from V and 5 bases from J, the junction contained 11 bases not matched to a gene. Germline-derived CDR1 and CDR2 are SGHTA and FQGNSA. The CDR3 has 15 amino acids. CDR3 in amino acids: CASSPSGVRSETQYF. Written as DNA, the CDR3 is TGTGCCAGCAGCCCCAGCGGGGTACGATCGGAGACCCAGTACTTC.

Many counts were recorded for this clonotype. DNA of the CDR3: TGCGCCAGCCGGGGGGCTGAAGCTTTCTTT. It is translated as CASRGAEAFF. The chain combines TRBV10-2 with TRBJ1-1; D may be TRBD1 (5 bases). V gave up 8 bases and J gave up 6 bases, with 7 bases separating them. The CDR3 runs 10 residues. Per the germline V gene, CDR1 is WSHSY and CDR2 is SAAADI.

The count of this clonotype is one. Given a far larger clone just one base away, this is likely a sequencing read error. J is TRBJ2-3 and V is TRBV7-2; D is unclear. The ends were cut back, 6 bases at V and 1 base at J, with 5 bases in the middle. The CDR3 is 12 amino acids. Per germline, CDR1 SGHTA and CDR2 FQGNSA. The CDR3 DNA reads as TGTGCCAGCAGGGCGGGCACAGATACGCAGTATTTT. It specifies CASRAGTDTQYF.

The chain couples TRBV6-1 to TRBJ1-5; D gene unclear. The CDR3 spans 16 residues. V was pared by 1 base and J by 4 bases, with 14 bases between. Germline values: CDR1 MNHNS, CDR2 SASEGT. CDR3 sequence reads: CASSEEYLGVNQPQHF. The DNA for the CDR3 is TGTGCCAGCAGTGAAGAGTATCTAGGTGTGAATCAGCCCCAGCATTTT.

The gene calls are TRBV7-2 and TRBJ2-1; maybe TRBD2 (5 bases). Germline CDR1 is SGHTA and CDR2 is FQGNSA. The CDR3 runs to 16 residues. The ends were cut back, 1 base at V and 3 bases at J, with 13 bases in the middle. The CDR3 loop reads CASSLEGLAIYNEQFF. The DNA for the CDR3 is TGTGCCAGCAGCTTAGAAGGGCTAGCCATCTACAATGAGCAGTTCTTC. Looking up the rest from reference TRBV7-2 and TRBJ2-1 gives the full variable domain: GAGVSQSPSNKVTEKGKDVELRCDPISGHTALYWYRQSLGQGLEFLIYFQGNSAPDKSGLPSDRFSAERTGGSVSTLTIQRTQQEDSAVYLCASSLEGLAIYNEQFFGPGTRLTVL.

This clonotype was seen repeatedly, ten times or more. The V and J genes are TRBV29-1 and TRBJ1-1, with 7 bases fitting TRBD1. Germline V gene lookup returns CDR1 SQVTM and CDR2 ANQGSEA. There are 13 residues in the CDR3. V shed 4 bases, J shed 2 bases, and the junction held 4 bases outside the gene matches. The CDR3 bases are TGCAGCGTTGCGGGACAGCAAAACACTGAAGCTTTCTTT. Its translation: CSVAGQQNTEAFF. The variable domain in full, with the rest retrieved from reference TRBV29-1 and TRBJ1-1, is SAVISQKPSRDICQRGTSLTIQCQVDSQVTMMFWYRQQPGQSLTLIATANQGSEATYESGFVIDKFPISRPNLTFSTLTVSNMSPEDSSIYLCSVAGQQNTEAFFGQGTRLTVV.

The V gene is TRBV29-1, the J gene TRBJ1-4, with TRBD1 matching over 7 bases. This CDR3 has 13 amino acids. CDR1 is SQVTM and CDR2 is ANQGSEA in the germline V gene. Trimming at V came to 7 bases and at J to 3 bases, leaving 5 bases not matched to a gene. This chain's CDR3 is CSAWGQSNEKLFF. The CDR3 DNA follows: TGCAGCGCATGGGGACAGTCTAATGAAAAACTGTTTTTT.

This clonotype has a count of ten or more. This chain links TRBV7-9 with TRBJ1-6, with D possibly being TRBD1 (5 bases). The germline V and J ends were trimmed by 7 bases and 8 bases, with 21 bases remaining between them. The CDR3 runs 16 residues. CDR1 and CDR2 from the germline V gene are SEHNR and FQNEAQ (reference sequence). The CDR3 loop reads CASTSTATDSYSPLHF. For the CDR3, the DNA is TGTGCCAGCACCTCCACGGCCACAGACAGTTATTCACCCCTCCACTTT.

V usage is TRBV3-1 and J usage is TRBJ2-7; 7 nucleotides line up with TRBD1. In germline, CDR1 is LGHDT, CDR2 YNNKEL (reference sequence). The CDR3 totals 17 residues. V was pared by 0 bases and J by 9 bases, with 17 bases of the junction left unmatched. The CDR3 sequence: CASSQDPNRGRRFGQYF. Here the CDR3 DNA reads TGTGCCAGCAGCCAAGATCCCAACAGGGGCCGCCGTTTCGGGCAGTACTTC.

Only a few counts were recorded for this clonotype. This chain links TRBV9 with TRBJ2-3; no clear D. The germline V and J ends were trimmed by 0 bases and 2 bases, with 10 bases remaining between them. Per the germline V gene, CDR1 is SGDLS and CDR2 is YYNGEE. There are 15 residues in the CDR3. CDR3 loop: CASSVDASPTDTQYF. The CDR3 DNA sequence: TGTGCCAGCAGCGTAGACGCATCTCCCACAGATACGCAGTATTTT.

The chain has TRBV5-6 and TRBJ2-7, with a tentative D call TRBD2 (5 bases). Germline V CDR1 and CDR2: SGHDT, YYEEEE. V gave up 4 bases and J gave up 2 bases, with 16 bases separating them. This CDR3 has 15 amino acids. CDR3 loop: CASSQVSGIAYEQYF. The CDR3 nucleotides are TGTGCCAGCAGCCAAGTCTCGGGAATAGCCTACGAGCAGTACTTC.

This clonotype was observed at least ten times. The gene calls are TRBV4-3 and TRBJ2-3; 12 nucleotides match TRBD2. With 1 base clipped from V and 0 bases from J, the junction kept 5 bases outside the gene matches. This CDR3 spans 18 amino acids. Per the germline V gene, CDR1 is LGHNA and CDR2 is YSLEER. The CDR3 region is CASSQGLAGAISTDTQYF. CDR3 DNA: TGCGCCAGCAGCCAAGGACTAGCGGGGGCAATAAGCACAGATACGCAGTATTTT.

This clonotype has a count of ten or more. The chain is built from TRBV4-3 and TRBJ1-4, with D perhaps TRBD1 (5 bases). This CDR3 has 18 amino acids. Germline values: CDR1 LGHNA, CDR2 YSLEER. V lost 0 bases to trimming and J lost 8 bases, with 22 bases between them. This CDR3 is CASSQDRGGMDVEEKLFF. The CDR3 DNA is TGCGCCAGCAGCCAAGATCGGGGGGGTATGGACGTGGAAGAAAAACTGTTTTTT.

This clonotype came up many times. The V gene is TRBV5-4, the J gene TRBJ2-7; 7 nucleotides align to TRBD1. Germline V gene sequence: CDR1 SGHNT, CDR2 YYREEE (reference sequence). V gave up 2 bases and J gave up 5 bases; unmatched junction bases: 13. This CDR3 spans 16 amino acids. The CDR3 sequence is CASSFWLTGKRDEQYF. CDR3 in DNA: TGTGCCAGCAGCTTCTGGTTGACAGGGAAAAGGGACGAGCAGTACTTC.

This clonotype was picked up many times. The chain recombines TRBV7-9 with TRBJ2-3; no reliable D call. Germline CDR1 is SEHNR and CDR2 is FQNEAQ (reference sequence). Trimming took off 4 bases at V and 1 base at J, with 6 bases between the two ends. The length of the CDR3 is 13 residues. The CDR3 sequence is CASSSGRTDTQYF. The CDR3 bases are TGTGCCAGCAGCTCAGGACGCACAGATACGCAGTATTTT.